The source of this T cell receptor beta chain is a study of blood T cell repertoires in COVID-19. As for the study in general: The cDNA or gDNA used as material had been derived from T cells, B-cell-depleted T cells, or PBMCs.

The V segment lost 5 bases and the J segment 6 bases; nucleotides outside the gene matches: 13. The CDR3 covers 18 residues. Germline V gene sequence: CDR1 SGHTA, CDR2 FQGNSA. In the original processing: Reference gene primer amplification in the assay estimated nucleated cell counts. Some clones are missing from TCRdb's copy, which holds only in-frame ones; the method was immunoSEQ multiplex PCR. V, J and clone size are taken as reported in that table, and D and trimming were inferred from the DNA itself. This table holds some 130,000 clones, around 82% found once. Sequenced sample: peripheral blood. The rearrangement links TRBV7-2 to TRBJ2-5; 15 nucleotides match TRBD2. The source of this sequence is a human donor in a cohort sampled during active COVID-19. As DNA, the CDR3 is TGTGCCAGCAGCCCCGGACTAGCGGGAGGGCGGTTTCAGAAGACCCAGTACTTC. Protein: CASSPGLAGGRFQKTQYF.